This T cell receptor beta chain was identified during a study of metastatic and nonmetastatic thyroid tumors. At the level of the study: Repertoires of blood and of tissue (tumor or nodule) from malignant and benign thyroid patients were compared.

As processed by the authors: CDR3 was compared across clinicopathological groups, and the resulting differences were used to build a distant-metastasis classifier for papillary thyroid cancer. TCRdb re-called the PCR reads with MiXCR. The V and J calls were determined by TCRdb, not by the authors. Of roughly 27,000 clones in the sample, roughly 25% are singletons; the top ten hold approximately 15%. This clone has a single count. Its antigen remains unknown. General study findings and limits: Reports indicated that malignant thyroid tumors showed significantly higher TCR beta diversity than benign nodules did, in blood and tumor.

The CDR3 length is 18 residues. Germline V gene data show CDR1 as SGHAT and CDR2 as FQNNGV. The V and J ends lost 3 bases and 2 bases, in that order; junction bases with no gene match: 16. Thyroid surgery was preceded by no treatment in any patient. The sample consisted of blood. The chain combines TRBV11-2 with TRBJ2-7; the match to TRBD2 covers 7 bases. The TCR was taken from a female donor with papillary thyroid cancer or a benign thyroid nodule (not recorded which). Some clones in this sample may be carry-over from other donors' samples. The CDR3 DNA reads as TGTGCCAGCAGCTTTAAGGTTGCTAGCGGAGTTGTGGCCTACGAGCAGTACTTC. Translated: CASSFKVASGVVAYEQYF.